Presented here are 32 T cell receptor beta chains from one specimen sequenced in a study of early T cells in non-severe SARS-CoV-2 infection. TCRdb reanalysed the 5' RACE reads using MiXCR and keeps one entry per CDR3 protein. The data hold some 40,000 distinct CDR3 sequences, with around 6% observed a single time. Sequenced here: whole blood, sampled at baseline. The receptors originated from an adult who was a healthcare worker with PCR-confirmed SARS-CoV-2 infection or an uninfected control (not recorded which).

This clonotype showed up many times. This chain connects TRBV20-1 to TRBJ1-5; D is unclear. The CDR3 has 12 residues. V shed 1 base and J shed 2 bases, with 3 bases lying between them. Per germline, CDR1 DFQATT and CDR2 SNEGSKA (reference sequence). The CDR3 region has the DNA TGCAGTGCTAGAGCCGGCAATCAGCCCCAGCATTTT. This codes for CSARAGNQPQHF.

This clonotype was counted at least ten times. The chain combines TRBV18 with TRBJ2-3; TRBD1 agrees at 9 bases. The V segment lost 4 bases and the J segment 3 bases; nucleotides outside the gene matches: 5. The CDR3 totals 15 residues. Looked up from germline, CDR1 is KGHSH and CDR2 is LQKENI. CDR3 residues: CASSQHRGLTDTQYF. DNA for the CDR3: TGTGCCAGCTCACAACACAGGGGGCTGACAGATACGCAGTATTTT.

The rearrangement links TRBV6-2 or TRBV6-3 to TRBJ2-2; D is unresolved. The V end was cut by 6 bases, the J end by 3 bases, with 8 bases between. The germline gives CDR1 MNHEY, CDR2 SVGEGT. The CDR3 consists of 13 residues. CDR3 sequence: CASSPFYTGELFF. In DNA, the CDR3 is TGTGCCAGCAGCCCCTTTTACACCGGGGAGCTGTTTTTT.

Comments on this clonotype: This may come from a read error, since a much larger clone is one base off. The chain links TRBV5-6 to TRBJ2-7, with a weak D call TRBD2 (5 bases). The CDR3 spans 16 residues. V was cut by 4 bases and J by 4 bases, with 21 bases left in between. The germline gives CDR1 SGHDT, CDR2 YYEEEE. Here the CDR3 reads CASSSDRPGGEYEQYF. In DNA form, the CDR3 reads TGTGCCAGCAGCAGCGACCGCCCAGGAGGTGAATACGAGCAGTACTTC.

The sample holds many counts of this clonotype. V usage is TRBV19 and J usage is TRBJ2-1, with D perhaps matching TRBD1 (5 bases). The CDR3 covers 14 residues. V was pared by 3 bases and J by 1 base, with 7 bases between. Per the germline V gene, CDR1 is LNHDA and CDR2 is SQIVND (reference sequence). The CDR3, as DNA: TGTGCCAGTAGTATTAGGGGTTCCTACAATGAGCAGTTCTTC. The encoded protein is CASSIRGSYNEQFF.

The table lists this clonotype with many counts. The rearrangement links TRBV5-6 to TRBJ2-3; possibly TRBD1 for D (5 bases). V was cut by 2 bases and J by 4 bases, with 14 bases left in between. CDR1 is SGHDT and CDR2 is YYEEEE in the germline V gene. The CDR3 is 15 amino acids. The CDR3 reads CASSLLPGRADTQYF. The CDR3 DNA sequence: TGTGCCAGCAGCTTACTCCCGGGCAGGGCAGATACGCAGTATTTT.

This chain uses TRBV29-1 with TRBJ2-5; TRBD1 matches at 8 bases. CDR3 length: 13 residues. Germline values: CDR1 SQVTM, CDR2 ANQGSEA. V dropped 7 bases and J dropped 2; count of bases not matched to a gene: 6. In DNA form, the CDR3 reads TGCAGCGCCTCAGGGGGCGGGCAAGAGACCCAGTACTTC. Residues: CSASGGGQETQYF. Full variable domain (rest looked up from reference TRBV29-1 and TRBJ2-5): SAVISQKPSRDICQRGTSLTIQCQVDSQVTMMFWYRQQPGQSLTLIATANQGSEATYESGFVIDKFPISRPNLTFSTLTVSNMSPEDSSIYLCSASGGGQETQYFGPGTRLLVL.

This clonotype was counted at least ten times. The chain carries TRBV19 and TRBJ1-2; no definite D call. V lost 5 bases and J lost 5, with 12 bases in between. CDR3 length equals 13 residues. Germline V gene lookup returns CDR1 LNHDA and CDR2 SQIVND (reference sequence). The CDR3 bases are TGTGCCAGTAGTTCCCCCCCGCTGTATGGCTACACCTTC. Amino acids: CASSSPPLYGYTF.

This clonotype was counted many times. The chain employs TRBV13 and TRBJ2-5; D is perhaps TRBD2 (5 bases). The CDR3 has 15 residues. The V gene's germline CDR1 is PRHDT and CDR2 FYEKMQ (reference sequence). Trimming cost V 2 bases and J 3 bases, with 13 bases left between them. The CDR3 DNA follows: TGTGCCAGCAGCTTATCGCTAGCCTCTAAAGAGACCCAGTACTTC. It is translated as CASSLSLASKETQYF.

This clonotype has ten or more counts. The CDR3 region has the DNA TGTGCCAGCAGTGTAGAGACCCAGTACTTC. Protein: CASSVETQYF. V gene TRBV2 combines with J gene TRBJ2-5; D is undetermined. Per germline, CDR1 SNHLY and CDR2 FYNNEI. This CDR3 has 10 residues. The V end was cut by 4 bases, the J end by 4 bases, with 1 base between.

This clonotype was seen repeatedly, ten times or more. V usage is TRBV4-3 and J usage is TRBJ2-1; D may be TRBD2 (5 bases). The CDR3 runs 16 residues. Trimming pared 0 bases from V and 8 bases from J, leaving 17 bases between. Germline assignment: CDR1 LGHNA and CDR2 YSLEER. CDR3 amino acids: CASSQDPGGGRDEQFF. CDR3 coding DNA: TGCGCCAGCAGCCAAGATCCAGGAGGCGGGCGGGATGAGCAGTTCTTC.

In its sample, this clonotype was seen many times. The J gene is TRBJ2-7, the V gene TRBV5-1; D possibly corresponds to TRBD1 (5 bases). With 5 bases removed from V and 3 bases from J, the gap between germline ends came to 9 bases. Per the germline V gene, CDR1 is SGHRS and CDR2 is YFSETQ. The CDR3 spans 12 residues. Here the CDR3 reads CASRQDNYEQYF. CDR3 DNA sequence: TGCGCCAGCAGACAGGACAACTACGAGCAGTACTTC.

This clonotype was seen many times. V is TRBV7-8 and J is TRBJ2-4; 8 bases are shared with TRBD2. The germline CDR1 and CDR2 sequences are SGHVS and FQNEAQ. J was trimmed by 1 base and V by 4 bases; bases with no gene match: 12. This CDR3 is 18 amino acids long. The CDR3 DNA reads TGTGCCAGCAGCTCTCCCGAGAGCGGGGGTGGGGCCAAAAACATTCAGTACTTC. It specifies CASSSPESGGGAKNIQYF.

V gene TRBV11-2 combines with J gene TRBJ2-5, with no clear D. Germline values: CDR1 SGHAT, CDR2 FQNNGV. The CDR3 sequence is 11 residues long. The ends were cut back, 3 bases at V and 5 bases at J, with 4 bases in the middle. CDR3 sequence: CASSFSETQYF. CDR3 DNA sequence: TGTGCCAGCAGCTTTTCGGAGACCCAGTACTTC.

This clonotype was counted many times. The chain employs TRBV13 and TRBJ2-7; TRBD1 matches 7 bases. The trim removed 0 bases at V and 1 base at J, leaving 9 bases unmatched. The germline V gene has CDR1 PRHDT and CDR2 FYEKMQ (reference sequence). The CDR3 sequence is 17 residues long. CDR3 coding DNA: TGTGCCAGCAGCTTAGGGTCCGGGACAGCGACATCCTACGAGCAGTACTTC. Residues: CASSLGSGTATSYEQYF.

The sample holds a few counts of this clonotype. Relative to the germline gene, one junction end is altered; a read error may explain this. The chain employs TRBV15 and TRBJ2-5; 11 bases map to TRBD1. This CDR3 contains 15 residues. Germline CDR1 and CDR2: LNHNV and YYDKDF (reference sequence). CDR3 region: CVTSRWTGGGETQYF. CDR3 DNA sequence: TGTGTCACCAGCCGATGGACAGGGGGCGGAGAGACCCAGTACTTC.

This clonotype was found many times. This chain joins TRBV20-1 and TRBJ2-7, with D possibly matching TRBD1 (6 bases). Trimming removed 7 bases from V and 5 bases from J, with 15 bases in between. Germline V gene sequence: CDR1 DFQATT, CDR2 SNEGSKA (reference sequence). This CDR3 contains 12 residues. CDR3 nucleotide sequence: TGCAGTGGAACACAGGGAACAAACGAGCAGTACTTC. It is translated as CSGTQGTNEQYF.

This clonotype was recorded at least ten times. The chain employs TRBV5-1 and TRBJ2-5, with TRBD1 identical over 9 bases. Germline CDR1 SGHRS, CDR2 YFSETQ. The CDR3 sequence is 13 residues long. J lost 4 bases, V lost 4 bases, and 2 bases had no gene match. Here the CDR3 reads CASSPDRGETQYF. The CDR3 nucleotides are TGCGCCAGCAGCCCGGACAGGGGAGAGACCCAGTACTTC.

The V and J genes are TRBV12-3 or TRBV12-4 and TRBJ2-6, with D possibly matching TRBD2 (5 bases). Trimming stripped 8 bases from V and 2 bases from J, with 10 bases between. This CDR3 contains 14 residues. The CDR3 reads CASREDPGANVLTF. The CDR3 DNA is TGTGCCAGCCGGGAAGACCCTGGGGCCAACGTCCTGACTTTC.

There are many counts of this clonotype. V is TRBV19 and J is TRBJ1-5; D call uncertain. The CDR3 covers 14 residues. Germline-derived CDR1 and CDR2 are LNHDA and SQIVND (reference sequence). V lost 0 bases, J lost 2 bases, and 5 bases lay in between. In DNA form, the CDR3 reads TGTGCCAGTAGTATAGAGAGGGGCAATCAGCCCCAGCATTTT. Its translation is CASSIERGNQPQHF.

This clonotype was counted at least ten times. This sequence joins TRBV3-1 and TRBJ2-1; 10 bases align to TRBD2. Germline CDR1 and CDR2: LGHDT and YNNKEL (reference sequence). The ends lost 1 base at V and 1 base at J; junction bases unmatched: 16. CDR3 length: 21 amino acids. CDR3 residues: CASSQVGGAGGQVGSYNEQFF. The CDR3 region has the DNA TGTGCCAGCAGCCAAGTAGGAGGAGCGGGGGGGCAAGTAGGTTCCTACAATGAGCAGTTCTTC.

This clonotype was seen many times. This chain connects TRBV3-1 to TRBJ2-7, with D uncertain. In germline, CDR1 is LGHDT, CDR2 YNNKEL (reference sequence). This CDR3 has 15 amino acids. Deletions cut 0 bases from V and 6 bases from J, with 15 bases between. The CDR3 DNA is TGTGCCAGCAGCCAAGATACTTGGGCCCGTGGCGAGCAGTACTTC. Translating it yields CASSQDTWARGEQYF.

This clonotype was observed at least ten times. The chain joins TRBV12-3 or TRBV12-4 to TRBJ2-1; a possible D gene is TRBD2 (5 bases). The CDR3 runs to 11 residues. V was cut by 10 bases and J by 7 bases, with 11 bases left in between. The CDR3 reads CATRGRNEQFF. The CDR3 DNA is TGTGCCACTCGGGGTAGGAATGAGCAGTTCTTC.

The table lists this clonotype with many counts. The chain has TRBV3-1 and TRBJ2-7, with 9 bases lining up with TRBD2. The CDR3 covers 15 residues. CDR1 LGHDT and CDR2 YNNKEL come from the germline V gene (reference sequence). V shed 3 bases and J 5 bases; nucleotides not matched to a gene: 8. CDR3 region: CASSQKSGRSNEQYF. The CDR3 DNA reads TGTGCCAGCAGCCAGAAGAGCGGGAGGTCAAACGAGCAGTACTTC.

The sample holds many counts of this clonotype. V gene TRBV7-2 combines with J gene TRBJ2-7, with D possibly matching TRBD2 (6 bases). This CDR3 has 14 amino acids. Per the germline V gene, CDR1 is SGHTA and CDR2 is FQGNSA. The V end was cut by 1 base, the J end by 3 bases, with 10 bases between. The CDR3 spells CASSLGGVRYEQYF. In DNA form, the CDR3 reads TGTGCCAGCAGCTTAGGCGGGGTCCGCTACGAGCAGTACTTC.

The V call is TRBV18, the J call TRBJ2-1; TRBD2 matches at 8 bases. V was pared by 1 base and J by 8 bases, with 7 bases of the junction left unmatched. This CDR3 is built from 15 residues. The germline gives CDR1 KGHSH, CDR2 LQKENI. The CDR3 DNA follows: TGTGCCAGCTCACCACTGACGGGAGGGGCCGATGAGCAGTTCTTC. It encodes CASSPLTGGADEQFF.

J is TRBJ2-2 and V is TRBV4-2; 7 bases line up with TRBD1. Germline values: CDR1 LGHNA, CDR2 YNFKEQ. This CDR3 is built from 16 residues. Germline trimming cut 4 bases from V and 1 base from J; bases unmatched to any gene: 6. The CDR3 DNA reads TGTGCCAGCAGCCTGACAGGGAGTAGGAACACCGGGGAGCTGTTTTTT. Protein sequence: CASSLTGSRNTGELFF.

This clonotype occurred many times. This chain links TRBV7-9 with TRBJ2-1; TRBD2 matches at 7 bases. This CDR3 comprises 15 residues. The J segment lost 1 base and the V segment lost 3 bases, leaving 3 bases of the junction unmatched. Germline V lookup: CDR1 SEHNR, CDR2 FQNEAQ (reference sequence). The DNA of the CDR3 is TGTGCCAGCAGCTTGTCTAGCGGATCCTACAATGAGCAGTTCTTC. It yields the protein CASSLSSGSYNEQFF.

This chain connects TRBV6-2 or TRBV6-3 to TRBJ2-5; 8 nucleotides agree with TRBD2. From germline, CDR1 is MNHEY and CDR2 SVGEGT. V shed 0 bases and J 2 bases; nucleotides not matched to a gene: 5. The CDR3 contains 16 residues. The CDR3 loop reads CASSYSSSGVQETQYF. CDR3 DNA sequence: TGTGCCAGCAGTTACTCAAGTAGCGGGGTTCAAGAGACCCAGTACTTC.

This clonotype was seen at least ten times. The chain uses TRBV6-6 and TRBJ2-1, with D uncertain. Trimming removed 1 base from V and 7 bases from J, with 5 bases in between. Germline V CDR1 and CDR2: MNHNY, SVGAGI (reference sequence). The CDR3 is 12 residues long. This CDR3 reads CASSYLLNEQFF. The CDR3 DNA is TGTGCCAGCAGTTACTTGTTAAATGAGCAGTTCTTC.

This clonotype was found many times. This CDR3 reads CASSSTGPLYEQYF. CDR3 coding DNA: TGTGCCAGCAGTTCGACAGGTCCACTCTACGAGCAGTACTTC. The chain combines TRBV6-6 with TRBJ2-7; TRBD1 might be the D (6 bases). V lost 4 bases, J lost 3 bases, and 13 bases lay in between. CDR1 and CDR2 (germline): MNHNY, SVGAGI (reference sequence). The CDR3 length is 14 residues.

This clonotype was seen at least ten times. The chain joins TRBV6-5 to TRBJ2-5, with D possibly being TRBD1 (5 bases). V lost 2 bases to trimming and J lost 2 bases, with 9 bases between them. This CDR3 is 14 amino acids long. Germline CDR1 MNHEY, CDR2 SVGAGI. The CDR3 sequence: CASSYQGLQETQYF. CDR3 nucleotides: TGTGCCAGCAGTTACCAGGGATTGCAAGAGACCCAGTACTTC.